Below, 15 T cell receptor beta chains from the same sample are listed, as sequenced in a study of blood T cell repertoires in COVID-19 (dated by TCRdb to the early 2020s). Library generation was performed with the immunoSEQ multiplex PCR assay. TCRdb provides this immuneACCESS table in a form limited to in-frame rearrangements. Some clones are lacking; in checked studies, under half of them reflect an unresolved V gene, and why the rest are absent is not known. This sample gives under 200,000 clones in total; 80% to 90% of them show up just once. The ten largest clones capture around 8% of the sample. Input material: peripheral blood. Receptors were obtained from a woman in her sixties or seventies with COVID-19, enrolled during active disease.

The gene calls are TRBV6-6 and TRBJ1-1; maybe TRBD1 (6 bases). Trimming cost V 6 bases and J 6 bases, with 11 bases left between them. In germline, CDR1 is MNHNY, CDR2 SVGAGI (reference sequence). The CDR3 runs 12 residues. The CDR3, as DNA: TGTGCCAGCAGCCCGGACAGTTCTGAAGCTTTCTTT. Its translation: CASSPDSSEAFF.

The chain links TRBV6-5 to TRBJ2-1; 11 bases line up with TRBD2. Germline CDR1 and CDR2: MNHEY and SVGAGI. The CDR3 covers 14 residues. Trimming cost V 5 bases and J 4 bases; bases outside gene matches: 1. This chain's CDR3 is CASSLAGGYNEQFF. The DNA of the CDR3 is TGTGCCAGCAGTCTAGCGGGGGGTTACAATGAGCAGTTCTTC.

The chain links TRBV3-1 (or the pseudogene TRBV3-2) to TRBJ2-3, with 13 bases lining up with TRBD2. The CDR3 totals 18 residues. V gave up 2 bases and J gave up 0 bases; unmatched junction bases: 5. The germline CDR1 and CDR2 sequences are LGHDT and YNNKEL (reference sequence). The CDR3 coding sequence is TGTGCCAGCAGCCAACAGGGACTAGCGGGAACTAGCACAGATACGCAGTATTTT. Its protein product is CASSQQGLAGTSTDTQYF.

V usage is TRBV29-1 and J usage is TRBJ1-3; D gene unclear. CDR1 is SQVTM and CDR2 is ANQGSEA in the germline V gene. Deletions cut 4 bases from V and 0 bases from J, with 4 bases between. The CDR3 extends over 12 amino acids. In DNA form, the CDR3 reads TGCAGCGTTGTCATCTCTGGAAACACCATATATTTT. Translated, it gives CSVVISGNTIYF.

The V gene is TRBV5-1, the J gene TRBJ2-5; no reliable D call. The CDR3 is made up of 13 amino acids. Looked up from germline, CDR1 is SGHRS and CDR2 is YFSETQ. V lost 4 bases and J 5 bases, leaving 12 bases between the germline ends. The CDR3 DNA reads TGCGCCAGCAGCAACGAGGTTGCGGAGACCCAGTACTTC. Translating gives CASSNEVAETQYF. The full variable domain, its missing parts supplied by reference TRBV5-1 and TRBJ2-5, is KAGVTQTPRYLIKTRGQQVTLSCSPISGHRSVSWYQQTPGQGLQFLFEYFSETQRNKGNFPGRFSGRQFSNSRSEMNVSTLELGDSALYLCASSNEVAETQYFGPGTRLLVL.

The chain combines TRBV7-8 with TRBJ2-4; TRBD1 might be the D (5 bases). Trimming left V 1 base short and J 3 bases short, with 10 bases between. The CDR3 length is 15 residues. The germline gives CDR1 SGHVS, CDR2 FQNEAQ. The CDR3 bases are TGTGCCAGCAGCTTAGATCAGGGAATCAAAAACATTCAGTACTTC. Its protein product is CASSLDQGIKNIQYF.

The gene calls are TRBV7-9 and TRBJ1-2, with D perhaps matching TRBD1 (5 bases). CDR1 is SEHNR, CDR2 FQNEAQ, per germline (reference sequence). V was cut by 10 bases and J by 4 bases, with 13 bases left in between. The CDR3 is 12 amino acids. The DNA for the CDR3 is TGTGCCACCCAGGGTTCTGGCTATGGCTACACCTTC. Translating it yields CATQGSGYGYTF.

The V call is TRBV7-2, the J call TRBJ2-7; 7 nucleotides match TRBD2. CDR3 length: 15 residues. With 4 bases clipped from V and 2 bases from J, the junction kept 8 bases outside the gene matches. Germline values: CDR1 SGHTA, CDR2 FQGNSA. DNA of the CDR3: TGTGCCAGCAGCTCTCACGGACTAGATACCTACGAGCAGTACTTC. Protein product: CASSSHGLDTYEQYF.

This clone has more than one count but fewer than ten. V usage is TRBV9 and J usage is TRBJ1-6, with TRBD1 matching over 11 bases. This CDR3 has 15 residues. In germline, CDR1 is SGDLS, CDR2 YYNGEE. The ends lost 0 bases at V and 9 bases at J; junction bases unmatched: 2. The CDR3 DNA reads TGTGCCAGCAGCGTAGGGACAGGGGGCAGTTCACCCCTCCACTTT. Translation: CASSVGTGGSSPLHF.

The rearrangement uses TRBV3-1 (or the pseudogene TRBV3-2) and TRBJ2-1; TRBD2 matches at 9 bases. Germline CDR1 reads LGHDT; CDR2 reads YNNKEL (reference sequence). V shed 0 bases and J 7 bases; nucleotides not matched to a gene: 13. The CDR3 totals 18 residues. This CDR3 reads CASSQDRMGGRAVNEQFF. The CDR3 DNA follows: TGTGCCAGCAGCCAAGATCGAATGGGCGGGAGGGCCGTGAATGAGCAGTTCTTC.

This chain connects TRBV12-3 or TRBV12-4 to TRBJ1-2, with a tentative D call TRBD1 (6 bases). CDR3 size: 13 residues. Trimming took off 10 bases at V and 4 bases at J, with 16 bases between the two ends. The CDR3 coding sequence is TGTGCCACCGACCAGGGGTTTACCTATGGCTACACCTTC. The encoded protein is CATDQGFTYGYTF.

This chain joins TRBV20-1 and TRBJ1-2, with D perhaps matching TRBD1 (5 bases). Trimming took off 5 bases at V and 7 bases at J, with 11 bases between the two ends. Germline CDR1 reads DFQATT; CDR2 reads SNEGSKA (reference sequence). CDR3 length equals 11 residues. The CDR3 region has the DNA TGCAGTGCTCCAGGAGACAGTGGCTACACCTTC. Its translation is CSAPGDSGYTF.

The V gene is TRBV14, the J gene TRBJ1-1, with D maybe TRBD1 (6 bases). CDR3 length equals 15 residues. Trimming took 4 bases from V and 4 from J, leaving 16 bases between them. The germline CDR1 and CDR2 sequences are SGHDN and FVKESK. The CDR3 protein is CASSPHGGPSTEAFF. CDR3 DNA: TGTGCCAGCAGCCCTCACGGGGGGCCAAGCACTGAAGCTTTCTTT.

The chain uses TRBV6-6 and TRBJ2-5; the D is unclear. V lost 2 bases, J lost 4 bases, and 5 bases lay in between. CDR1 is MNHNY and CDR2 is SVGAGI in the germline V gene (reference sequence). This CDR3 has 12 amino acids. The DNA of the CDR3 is TGTGCCAGCAGTTACCCGGGAGAGACCCAGTACTTC. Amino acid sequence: CASSYPGETQYF.

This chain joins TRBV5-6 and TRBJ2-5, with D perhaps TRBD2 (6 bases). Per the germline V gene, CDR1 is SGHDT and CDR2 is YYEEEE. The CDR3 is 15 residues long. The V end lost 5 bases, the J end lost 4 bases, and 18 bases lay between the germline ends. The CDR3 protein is CASRRTGTPGETQYF. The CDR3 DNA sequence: TGTGCCAGCAGGCGAACCGGGACTCCGGGAGAGACCCAGTACTTC.